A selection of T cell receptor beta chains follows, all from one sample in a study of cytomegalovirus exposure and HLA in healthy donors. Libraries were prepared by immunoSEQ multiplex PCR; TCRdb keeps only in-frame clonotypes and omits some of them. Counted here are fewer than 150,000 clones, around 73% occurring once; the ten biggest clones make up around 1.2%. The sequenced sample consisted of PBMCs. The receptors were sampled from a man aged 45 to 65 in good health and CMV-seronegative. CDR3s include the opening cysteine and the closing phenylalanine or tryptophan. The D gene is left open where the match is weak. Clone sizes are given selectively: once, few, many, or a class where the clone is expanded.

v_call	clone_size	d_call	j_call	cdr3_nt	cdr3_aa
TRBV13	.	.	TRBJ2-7	TGTGCCAGCAGCTCATTCGTACACCACGAGCAGTACTTC	CASSSFVHHEQYF
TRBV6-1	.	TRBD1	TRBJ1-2	TGTGCCAGCATAGGGGACAGGGGATATGGCTACACCTTC	CASIGDRGYGYTF
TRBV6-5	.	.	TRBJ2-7	TGTGCCAGCAGTTACTCATCCGGGACCTACGAGCAGTACTTC	CASSYSSGTYEQYF
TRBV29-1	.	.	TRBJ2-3	TGCAGCGTTGTGGCGGTACGAGCTAGCACAGATACGCAGTATTTT	CSVVAVRASTDTQYF
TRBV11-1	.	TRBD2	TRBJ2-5	TGTGCCAGCAGCGTTACGCGGGGGGTCGGGGAGACCCAGTACTTC	CASSVTRGVGETQYF
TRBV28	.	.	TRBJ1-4	TGTGCCAGCAGAACCGGTCAGGTTCGAGAAAAACTGTTTTTT	CASRTGQVREKLFF
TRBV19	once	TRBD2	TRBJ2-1	TGTGCCAGTAAGGCTAGCGGGTTTTACAATGAGCAGTTCTTC	CASKASGFYNEQFF
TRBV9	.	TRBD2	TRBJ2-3	TGTGCCAGCAGCTTGCTAGCGGGAGACACAGATACGCAGTATTTT	CASSLLAGDTDTQYF
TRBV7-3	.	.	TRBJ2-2	TGTGCCAGCAGCCAAGAGGCCGGCACCGGGGAGCTGTTTTTT	CASSQEAGTGELFF
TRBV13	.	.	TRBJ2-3	TGTGCCAGCAGCTATGGGACTTCCCCGTTGATCACAGATACGCAGTATTTT	CASSYGTSPLITDTQYF
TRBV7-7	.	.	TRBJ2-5	TGTGCTAGCACCTCGGGGCAGGGGTTGGAGACCCAGTACTTC	CASTSGQGLETQYF
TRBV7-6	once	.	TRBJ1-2	TGTGCCAGCAGCTTAAAGCCGGGGGAGGGAGCTGGCTACACCTTC	CASSLKPGEGAGYTF
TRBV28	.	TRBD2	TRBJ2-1	TGTGCCAGCAGGCCTAGCGGATCCTACAATGAGCAGTTCTTC	CASRPSGSYNEQFF
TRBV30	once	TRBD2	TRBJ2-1	TGTGCCTACCAGCGGGAGAGCTCCTACAATGAGCAGTTCTTC	CAYQRESSYNEQFF
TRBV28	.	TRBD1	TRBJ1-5	TGTGCCAGCAGCCCATTCCGGGACAGGGGACTGAATCAGCCCCAGCATTTT	CASSPFRDRGLNQPQHF
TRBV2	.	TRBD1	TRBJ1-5	TGTGCCAGCAGCAGACAGGGGGGTCAGCCCCAGCATTTT	CASSRQGGQPQHF
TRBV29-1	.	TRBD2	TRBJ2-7	TGCAGCGTTGGCGGACTAGCGGCTTACGAGCAGTACTTC	CSVGGLAAYEQYF
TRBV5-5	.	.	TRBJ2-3	TGTGCCAGCAGCCCCACGACAGGCACAGATACGCAGTATTTT	CASSPTTGTDTQYF
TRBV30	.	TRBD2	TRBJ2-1	TGTGCCTGGAGTGGTGGCAATAGCGGGAGCCGGGATGAGCAGTTCTTC	CAWSGGNSGSRDEQFF
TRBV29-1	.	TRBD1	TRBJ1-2	TGCAGCGCCGGACAGGGGGCGCTTGGCTACACCTTC	CSAGQGALGYTF
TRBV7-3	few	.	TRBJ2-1	TGTGCCAGCAGCTTAAGCGGGCCTTACAATGAGCAGTTCTTC	CASSLSGPYNEQFF
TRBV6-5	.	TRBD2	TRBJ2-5	TGTGCCAGCAGTTCGTTAGCGGGAGTGGTTGAGACCCAGTACTTC	CASSSLAGVVETQYF
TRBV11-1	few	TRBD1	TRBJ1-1	TGTGCCAGCAGCGCCCGGACAGGGAGGAACACTGAAGCTTTCTTT	CASSARTGRNTEAFF
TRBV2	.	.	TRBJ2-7	TGTGCCAGCAGGACTAGAGTCCTTTCCTACGAGCAGTACTTC	CASRTRVLSYEQYF
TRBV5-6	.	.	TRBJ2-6	TGTGCCAGCAGCTTGTGGGGGGCTGGGGCCAACGTCCTGACTTTC	CASSLWGAGANVLTF
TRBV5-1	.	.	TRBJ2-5	TGCGCCAGCAGCTTGGCCGGGGGACAAGAGACCCAGTACTTC	CASSLAGGQETQYF
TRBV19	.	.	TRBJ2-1	TGTGCCAGTAGTATCGAGTCGGGGAGATACAATGAGCAGTTCTTC	CASSIESGRYNEQFF
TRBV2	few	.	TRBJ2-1	TGTGCCAGCAGTCGTACTAGGAATGAGCAGTTCTTC	CASSRTRNEQFF
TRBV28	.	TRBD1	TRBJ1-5	TGTGCCAGCCTCAGGGACAGCTTAAATCAGCCCCAGCATTTT	CASLRDSLNQPQHF
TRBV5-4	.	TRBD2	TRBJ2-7	TGTGCCAGCAGCTTCGGACTAGCGGGAGACGAGCAGTACTTC	CASSFGLAGDEQYF
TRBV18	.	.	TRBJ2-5	TGTGCCAGCTCACTGGACCGGGGGTTAGAGACCCAGTACTTC	CASSLDRGLETQYF
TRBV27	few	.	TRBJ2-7	TGTGCCAGCAGTTATACTACCGGAGCCTACGAGCAGTACTTC	CASSYTTGAYEQYF
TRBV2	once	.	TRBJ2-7	TGTGCCAGCAGTGGACAGGCCTACGAGCAGTACTTC	CASSGQAYEQYF
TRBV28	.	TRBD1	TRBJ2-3	TGTGCCAGCAGTTCCACAGGGGTTGCAGATACGCAGTATTTT	CASSSTGVADTQYF
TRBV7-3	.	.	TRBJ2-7	TGTGCCAGCAGCCCACAGGGGGGAGGGCCCTACGAGCAGTACTTC	CASSPQGGGPYEQYF
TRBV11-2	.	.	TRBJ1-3	TGTGCCAGCAGCTTATTCGCTGGAAACACCATATATTTT	CASSLFAGNTIYF
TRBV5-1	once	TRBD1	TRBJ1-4	TGCGCCAGCAGTCTTCAGGGGGGTGGAGAAGAAAAACTGTTTTTT	CASSLQGGGEEKLFF
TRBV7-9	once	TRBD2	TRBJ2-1	TGTGCCAGCGGCCGACTAGCGGGTTACAATGAGCAGTTCTTC	CASGRLAGYNEQFF
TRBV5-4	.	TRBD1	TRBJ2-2	TGTGCCAGCAGCAGACTTACAGGGGGTGTTGGGGAGCTGTTTTTT	CASSRLTGGVGELFF
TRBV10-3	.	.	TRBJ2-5	TGTGCCATCAGTGGTGTCTTATCCCCCCCAGAGACCCAGTACTTC	CAISGVLSPPETQYF
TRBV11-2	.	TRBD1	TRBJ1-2	TGTGCCAGCAGCTTAGACGACAGGGACTATGGCTACACCTTC	CASSLDDRDYGYTF
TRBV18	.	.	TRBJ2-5	TGTGCCAGCTCACCTAAGCGGATCGAGAAGACCCAGTACTTC	CASSPKRIEKTQYF
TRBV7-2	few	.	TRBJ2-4	TGTGCCAGCAGCTTAGAAATAGGGAGGAGAAACATTCAGTACTTC	CASSLEIGRRNIQYF
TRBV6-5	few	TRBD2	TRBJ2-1	TGTGCCAGCAGTAGCGGGATTGGGGATGAGCAGTTCTTC	CASSSGIGDEQFF
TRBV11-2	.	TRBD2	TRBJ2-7	TGTGCCAGCAGCTTAGTACAGCGGGGTCCCTACGAGCAGTACTTC	CASSLVQRGPYEQYF
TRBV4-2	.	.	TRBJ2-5	TGTGCCAGCAGCCAAGATTTGGGGGCCTTGAGGACCCAGTACTTC	CASSQDLGALRTQYF
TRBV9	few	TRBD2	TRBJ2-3	TGTGCCAGCAGCACCGGGGGGGCGGCTAGCACAGATACGCAGTATTTT	CASSTGGAASTDTQYF
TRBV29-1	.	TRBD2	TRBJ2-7	TGCAGCGTTGAAGCGGGAGGGCCCTACGAGCAGTACTTC	CSVEAGGPYEQYF